The 14 T cell receptor beta chains reported below all come from one sample, sequenced in a study of T cells after yellow fever vaccination. MiXCR, applied by TCRdb to the 5' RACE reads, yields one record per CDR3 protein. The repertoire has over 110,000 distinct CDR3 sequences, about 7.7% of them found once; the top ten carry roughly 0.71%. The specimen comprised CD4+ T cells sorted from PBMCs, sampled 5 days after the yellow fever booster vaccination. The receptor set was obtained from a man between 25 and 39 years old who received the YFV17D yellow fever vaccine.

The table lists this clonotype with a few counts. The junction and the germline gene differ at one end; a read error may be behind it. This chain links TRBV5-1 with TRBJ2-7; 7 nucleotides line up with TRBD1. The CDR3 loop spans 14 amino acids. In germline, CDR1 is SGHRS, CDR2 YFSETQ. CDR3 in amino acids: CASRSYDTGESRDF. CDR3 DNA sequence: TGCGCCAGCAGGTCTTATGACACAGGGGAGAGCAGGGACTTC.

This clonotype was observed at least ten times. The chain employs TRBV5-1 and TRBJ2-3; no definite D call. The CDR3 extends over 12 amino acids. Trimming pared 3 bases from V and 0 bases from J, leaving 2 bases between. From germline, CDR1 is SGHRS and CDR2 YFSETQ. CDR3 nucleotides: TGCGCCAGCAGCTCGAGCACAGATACGCAGTATTTT. Translating it yields CASSSSTDTQYF.

This clonotype has ten or more counts. V and J are TRBV5-6 and TRBJ2-5; perhaps TRBD2 as D (5 bases). Germline lookup yields CDR1 SGHDT and CDR2 YYEEEE. V was shortened by 1 base and J by 2 bases, with 9 bases between the two germline ends. The CDR3 runs 14 residues. CDR3 loop: CASSLFGGQETQYF. CDR3 DNA: TGTGCCAGCAGCTTGTTTGGAGGACAAGAGACCCAGTACTTC.

This clonotype was seen many times. The CDR3 DNA sequence: TGTGCCAGCAGACAGGGGCCTTACACTGAAGCTTTCTTT. This encodes CASRQGPYTEAFF. The chain joins TRBV12-3 or TRBV12-4 to TRBJ1-1, with 7 bases aligning to TRBD1. With 6 bases clipped from V and 3 bases from J, the junction kept 4 bases outside the gene matches. The CDR3 length is 13 residues.

This clonotype appeared a few times. The chain recombines TRBV28 with TRBJ2-7, with D maybe TRBD2 (5 bases). Per germline, CDR1 MDHEN and CDR2 SYDVKM. There are 11 residues in the CDR3. V lost 10 bases to trimming and J lost 11 bases, with 18 bases between them. The CDR3: CATWAGPDKYF. The CDR3 DNA is TGTGCCACCTGGGCGGGTCCTGACAAGTACTTC.

This clonotype was seen ten or more times. The chain is built from TRBV11-2 and TRBJ2-7; possibly TRBD2 for D (6 bases). CDR1 is SGHAT and CDR2 is FQNNGV in the germline V gene. Trimming left V 7 bases short and J 6 bases short, with 13 bases between. The CDR3 loop spans 12 amino acids. CDR3 sequence reads: CASTWDSGEQYF. Written as DNA, the CDR3 is TGTGCCAGCACCTGGGACTCCGGCGAGCAGTACTTC.

This clonotype showed up just a few times. This may be a read error, as it is one base from a much larger clone. The chain uses TRBV7-2 and TRBJ2-7, with D perhaps TRBD1 (5 bases). Germline V gives CDR1 SGHTA, CDR2 FQGNSA. CDR3 size: 13 residues. The V and J ends lost 4 bases and 5 bases respectively, with 12 bases between them. Here the CDR3 DNA reads TGTGCCAGCAGCTCAGGGCTCCCGAACGAGCAGTACTTC. Translated, it gives CASSSGLPNEQYF.

With regard to this clonotype: This may be a read error: a much more frequent sequence differs by one nucleotide. The chain employs TRBV4-2 and TRBJ2-5, with TRBD2 matching over 9 bases. Germline V lookup: CDR1 LGHNA, CDR2 YNFKEQ. This CDR3 spans 17 amino acids. The CDR3: CAISQEVSGRGGETQYF. The CDR3 DNA is TGTGCCATCAGCCAAGAGGTTAGCGGGAGAGGTGGAGAGACCCAGTACTTC.

This clonotype was picked up many times. The chain links TRBV25-1 to TRBJ1-2; no reliable D call. The ends were cut back, 4 bases at V and 6 bases at J, with 12 bases in the middle. The CDR3 totals 13 residues. From germline, CDR1 is MGHDK and CDR2 SYGVNS. This CDR3 is CASSAAQEDGYTF. The CDR3 DNA follows: TGTGCCAGCAGTGCGGCCCAGGAGGATGGCTACACCTTC.

This clonotype was seen at least ten times. The gene calls are TRBV7-4 and TRBJ1-4; 7 nucleotides agree with TRBD1. The germline V gene encodes CDR1 SGHVT and CDR2 SQSDAQ. V was pared by 6 bases and J by 7 bases, with 8 bases of the junction left unmatched. The length of the CDR3 is 14 residues. In DNA form, the CDR3 reads TGTGCCAGCAGTCCCGACAGGGTGGTTGAAAAACTGTTTTTT. This codes for CASSPDRVVEKLFF.

This clonotype has at least ten counts. The chain joins TRBV5-1 to TRBJ2-2; 9 bases fit TRBD2. The V gene's germline CDR1 is SGHRS and CDR2 YFSETQ. This CDR3 is built from 16 residues. V dropped 4 bases and J dropped 1; count of bases not matched to a gene: 5. The CDR3 nucleotides are TGCGCCAGCAGCGCGACTAGCGGAGTGAACACCGGGGAGCTGTTTTTT. Encoded protein: CASSATSGVNTGELFF. Complete variable domain (other parts from reference TRBV5-1 and TRBJ2-2): KAGVTQTPRYLIKTRGQQVTLSCSPISGHRSVSWYQQTPGQGLQFLFEYFSETQRNKGNFPGRFSGRQFSNSRSEMNVSTLELGDSALYLCASSATSGVNTGELFFGEGSRLTVL.

This clonotype was counted ten times or more. The V gene is TRBV12-3 or TRBV12-4, the J gene TRBJ2-2; TRBD2 matches at 7 bases. With 8 bases clipped from V and 7 bases from J, the junction kept 10 bases outside the gene matches. The length of the CDR3 is 14 residues. The CDR3 loop is CASGEGVNVGELFF. As DNA, the CDR3 is TGTGCCAGCGGGGAGGGTGTTAACGTCGGGGAGCTGTTTTTT.

Ten or more counts support this clonotype. This chain joins TRBV6-1 and TRBJ2-1, with 9 bases identical to TRBD1. The J segment lost 7 bases and the V segment lost 6 bases, leaving 10 bases of the junction unmatched. CDR1 is MNHNS and CDR2 is SASEGT in the germline V gene. The length of the CDR3 is 15 residues. The CDR3 coding sequence is TGTGCCAGCAGAACAACAGGGGGCTCAGGGAATGAGCAGTTCTTC. Amino acid sequence: CASRTTGGSGNEQFF.

There are a few counts of this clonotype. J is TRBJ2-2 and V is TRBV7-2; 8 bases agree with TRBD1. The V segment lost 3 bases and the J segment 5 bases; nucleotides outside the gene matches: 5. The CDR3 covers 15 residues. Germline CDR1 is SGHTA and CDR2 is FQGNSA. CDR3 bases: TGTGCCAGCAGCTTGGACAGGGCCAGGACCGGGGAGCTGTTTTTT. Protein sequence: CASSLDRARTGELFF.